One sample yielded the 22 T cell receptor beta chains listed below, sequenced in a study of blood T cell repertoires in COVID-19. The method was immunoSEQ multiplex PCR; TCRdb's version includes in-frame clones alone and lacks a portion of them. The profile shows nearly 45,000 clones, roughly 89% of them singletons. The sample consisted of peripheral blood. The receptors were gathered from a middle-aged man with COVID-19, enrolled during active disease.

The chain is built from TRBV30 and TRBJ2-1; 13 nucleotides match TRBD2. Germline V gene data show CDR1 as GTSNPN and CDR2 as SVGIG (reference sequence). V shed 7 bases, J shed 4 bases, and the junction held 13 bases outside the gene matches. This CDR3 comprises 17 residues. This chain's CDR3 is CASTLAGGPLLYNEQFF. The DNA of the CDR3 is TGTGCCTCAACACTAGCGGGAGGGCCTCTGCTTTACAATGAGCAGTTCTTC.

The chain employs TRBV11-3 and TRBJ1-2; no definite D call. The V end was cut by 0 bases, the J end by 3 bases, with 5 bases between. Germline CDR1 and CDR2: SGHNT and YENEEA. This CDR3 is built from 13 residues. CDR3 DNA sequence: TGTGCCAGCAGCTTAGACAGCGACTATGGCTACACCTTC. This sequence encodes CASSLDSDYGYTF.

The rearrangement joins TRBV12-3 or TRBV12-4 to TRBJ1-2; maybe TRBD1 (5 bases). Trimming shortened V by 6 bases and J by 5 bases, and 13 bases separated the two germline ends. The CDR3 runs 13 residues. As DNA, the CDR3 is TGTGCCAGCAGCCCTGACAGTACTTATGGCTACACCTTC. Protein product: CASSPDSTYGYTF.

The chain links TRBV5-1 to TRBJ2-2; 12 nucleotides match TRBD1. This CDR3 spans 16 amino acids. V trimming: 0 bases; J trimming: 6 bases; junction bases outside the gene matches: 3. Germline V gives CDR1 SGHRS, CDR2 YFSETQ. CDR3 in DNA: TGCGCCAGCAGCTTGGAGGGACAGGGGGCGGCCGGGGAGCTGTTTTTT. Its translation: CASSLEGQGAAGELFF.

This rearrangement joins TRBV6-6 to TRBJ1-2, with 8 positions matching TRBD1. CDR3 length: 13 residues. From germline, CDR1 is MNHNY and CDR2 SVGAGI (reference sequence). V lost 6 bases and J lost 4; bases outside the gene matches: 4. The CDR3 DNA follows: TGTGCCAGCAGACTCGGACAGGGCTATGGCTACACCTTC. As protein: CASRLGQGYGYTF.

The CDR3 DNA follows: TGTGCCAGTGGCGGGGGAAGCTCCTACAATGAGCAGTTCTTC. Translating it yields CASGGGSSYNEQFF. This chain uses TRBV7-2 with TRBJ2-1; 7 nucleotides line up with TRBD2. The CDR3 runs 14 residues. CDR1 and CDR2 from the germline V gene are SGHTA and FQGNSA. Germline trimming cut 9 bases from V and 0 bases from J; bases unmatched to any gene: 5.

The genes are TRBV6-2 or TRBV6-3 and TRBJ2-1, with D tentatively TRBD1 (5 bases). The CDR3 sequence is 16 residues long. The germline gives CDR1 MNHEY, CDR2 SVGEGT. The V gene lost 5 bases and the J gene lost 5 bases, with 19 bases spanning the gap. CDR3 DNA: TGTGCCAGCAGTCAATTTTTAATAGGACAAAACAATGAGCAGTTCTTC. It encodes CASSQFLIGQNNEQFF.

This clone came up once. The chain is built from TRBV19 and TRBJ2-1, with D possibly matching TRBD2 (5 bases). This CDR3 region has 14 residues. Trimming stripped 4 bases from V and 6 bases from J, with 13 bases between. From germline, CDR1 is LNHDA and CDR2 SQIVND (reference sequence). The CDR3 loop reads CASSRGTSLNEQFF. The DNA for the CDR3 is TGTGCCAGTAGTAGGGGTACTAGTCTCAATGAGCAGTTCTTC.

The chain combines TRBV19 with TRBJ1-5; weak D call: TRBD1 (5 bases). Germline CDR1 LNHDA, CDR2 SQIVND (reference sequence). V was shortened by 3 bases and J by 4 bases, with 13 bases between the two germline ends. The CDR3 length is 15 residues. The CDR3 protein is CASSIPSRANQPQHF. The CDR3 nucleotides read TGTGCCAGTAGTATTCCCAGCAGGGCAAATCAGCCCCAGCATTTT.

This chain uses TRBV18 with TRBJ1-1; 9 bases align to TRBD1. Per germline, CDR1 KGHSH and CDR2 LQKENI. The CDR3 is 16 amino acids. Trimming cost V 1 base and J 4 bases; bases outside gene matches: 7. The CDR3 DNA reads as TGTGCCAGCTCACCACAAGAGACAGGGGGAGGCACTGAAGCTTTCTTT. Its translation is CASSPQETGGGTEAFF.

V gene TRBV19 combines with J gene TRBJ1-3; D remains unclear. The V end lost 5 bases, the J end lost 0 bases, and 5 bases lay between the germline ends. The CDR3 has 13 amino acids. CDR1 is LNHDA and CDR2 is SQIVND in the germline V gene (reference sequence). Here the CDR3 DNA reads TGTGCCAGTAGTTTTAACTCTGGAAACACCATATATTTT. It specifies CASSFNSGNTIYF.

The J gene is TRBJ1-4, the V gene TRBV6-5, with TRBD1 matching 7 bases. The CDR3 has 14 residues. The germline CDR1 and CDR2 sequences are MNHEY and SVGAGI. After removal of 5 bases from V and 4 bases from J, the junction contained 4 bases not matched to a gene. CDR3: CASSQGTVNEKLFF. The DNA for the CDR3 is TGTGCCAGCAGTCAGGGGACAGTTAATGAAAAACTGTTTTTT.

V and J are TRBV19 and TRBJ2-7; TRBD1 might be the D (7 bases). The CDR3 covers 13 residues. V lost 5 bases, J lost 4 bases, and 12 bases lay in between. Germline assignment: CDR1 LNHDA and CDR2 SQIVND (reference sequence). Here the CDR3 DNA reads TGTGCCAGTAGTCCTTCAGGGGGGTACGAGCAGTACTTC. As protein: CASSPSGGYEQYF.

This clone was seen only once. The V and J genes are TRBV30 and TRBJ2-3; D perhaps matches TRBD2 (6 bases). The germline CDR1 and CDR2 sequences are GTSNPN and SVGIG (reference sequence). The ends were cut back, 0 bases at V and 2 bases at J, with 15 bases in the middle. The CDR3 totals 16 residues. CDR3 bases: TGTGCCTGGAGTGTCGGAGGGAGAGCATACACAGATACGCAGTATTTT. It is translated as CAWSVGGRAYTDTQYF.

The gene calls are TRBV7-9 and TRBJ2-2; weak D call: TRBD2 (5 bases). V was trimmed by 1 base and J by 6 bases, leaving 6 bases between them. Looked up from germline, CDR1 is SEHNR and CDR2 is FQNEAQ (reference sequence). The CDR3 length is 13 residues. CDR3 nucleotide sequence: TGTGCCAGCAGCTTAGTGGAGGCCGGGGAGCTGTTTTTT. Amino acids: CASSLVEAGELFF.

The chain combines TRBV4-1 with TRBJ2-3; D uncertain. The V and J ends lost 0 bases and 6 bases respectively, with 22 bases between them. The V gene's germline CDR1 is MGHRA and CDR2 YSYEKL. The CDR3 sequence is 18 residues long. CDR3 in amino acids: CASSQDLGTSHPPDTQYF. The CDR3 coding sequence is TGCGCCAGCAGCCAAGATCTAGGTACCAGTCACCCCCCGGATACGCAGTATTTT.

This sequence joins TRBV6-1 and TRBJ1-2; D call uncertain. Germline loops: CDR1 MNHNS, CDR2 SASEGT. Trimming left V 2 bases short and J 2 bases short, with 6 bases between. The CDR3 runs to 13 residues. CDR3 coding DNA: TGTGCCAGCAGTGAATATCAGAACTATGGCTACACCTTC. Translated, it gives CASSEYQNYGYTF.

The chain employs TRBV7-6 and TRBJ2-1; 12 positions agree with TRBD2. Germline trimming cut 1 base from V and 9 bases from J; bases unmatched to any gene: 13. In germline, CDR1 is SGHVS, CDR2 FNYEAQ. This CDR3 region has 18 residues. For the CDR3, the DNA is TGTGCCAGCAGCTTAGAGGCTAGCGGGGGGGCGATCTTGGGTGAGCAGTTCTTC. It yields the protein CASSLEASGGAILGEQFF.

The rearrangement uses TRBV4-1 and TRBJ2-5; 7 bases fit TRBD2. This CDR3 has 18 amino acids. The V and J ends lost 4 bases and 5 bases, in that order; junction bases with no gene match: 19. Germline V gene data show CDR1 as MGHRA and CDR2 as YSYEKL. The DNA for the CDR3 is TGCGCCAGCAGCCCCGTTGGTAGCGGGTCTTTGGGAGGGGAGACCCAGTACTTC. It specifies CASSPVGSGSLGGETQYF.

The chain couples TRBV5-4 to TRBJ2-3; 10 positions match TRBD1. The V gene end was trimmed by 3 bases and the J gene end by 1 base; junction bases not matched to a gene: 5. The CDR3 is made up of 16 amino acids. Germline V lookup: CDR1 SGHNT, CDR2 YYREEE (reference sequence). Written as DNA, the CDR3 is TGTGCCAGCAGCTGGAGGGACAGGGGCGGCACAGATACGCAGTATTTT. Its protein product is CASSWRDRGGTDTQYF.

CDR3 amino acids: CASSVGPGLAGGLDTQYF. The DNA of the CDR3 is TGTGCCAGCAGCGTAGGACCGGGACTAGCGGGGGGGTTGGATACGCAGTATTTT. The chain employs TRBV7-9 and TRBJ2-3, with 16 bases fitting TRBD2. Germline V lookup: CDR1 SEHNR, CDR2 FQNEAQ (reference sequence). The CDR3 is 18 amino acids. The trim removed 5 bases at V and 6 bases at J, leaving 11 bases unmatched.

The rearrangement joins TRBV7-9 to TRBJ2-3; possible D gene TRBD2, 6 bases. This CDR3 comprises 16 residues. V was clipped by 4 bases and J by 2 bases, with 16 bases between them. The germline V gene encodes CDR1 SEHNR and CDR2 FQNEAQ (reference sequence). CDR3 DNA sequence: TGTGCCAGCAGCTCAATAGCGGCGGCCTCCACAGATACGCAGTATTTT. Translation: CASSSIAAASTDTQYF.